A selection of T cell receptor beta chains follows, all from one sample in a study of CD8 T cells in ankylosing spondylitis. TCRdb re-analysed the 5' RACE reads in MiXCR, keeping a single row per CDR3 protein. The table records 350,000 to 400,000 distinct CDR3 sequences, roughly 20% of them present only once. Sequenced: blood, either unsorted or a sorted T cell fraction (not recorded which). These TCRs come from a male donor with ankylosing spondylitis or in good health (not recorded which). CDR3s include the opening cysteine and the closing phenylalanine or tryptophan. D genes are given only for firm matches. For some rows the clone size is stated as once, few or many, or as a class when expanded; others skip it.

D gene	J gene	V gene	clone size	CDR3 DNA	CDR3 protein
NA	TRBJ2-7	TRBV10-3	NA	TGTGCCATCAGTGAGCTTGGCTCCGAGGGGGAGCAGTACTTC	CAISELGSEGEQYF
TRBD2	TRBJ2-3	TRBV6-4	once	TGTGCCAGCAGTGATAGCGGGGGGACCTCAGATACGCAGTATTTT	CASSDSGGTSDTQYF
NA	TRBJ2-5	TRBV12-3/TRBV12-4	NA	TGTGCCAGCACCCGGCGGCTAGAGGAGACCCAGTACTTC	CASTRRLEETQYF
NA	TRBJ2-7	TRBV12-3/TRBV12-4	few	TGTGCCAGCAGTACAGGGATTACCTACGAGCAGTACTTC	CASSTGITYEQYF
NA	TRBJ2-7	TRBV28	NA	TGTGCCTACGGCTCTGGGAGACATGACTCCTACGAGCAGTACTTC	CAYGSGRHDSYEQYF
NA	TRBJ2-1	TRBV28	few	TGTGCCAGCAGGGCCCGGATGGCGCACAATGAGCAGTTCTTC	CASRARMAHNEQFF
TRBD2	TRBJ2-2	TRBV12-3/TRBV12-4	NA	TGTGCCAGCACCTCCTTAGCGGGGGACACCGGGGAGCTGTTTTTT	CASTSLAGDTGELFF
NA	TRBJ2-7	TRBV7-9	few	TGTGCCAGCACCTGGTTAGAAAGTGGGGAGCAGTACTTC	CASTWLESGEQYF
NA	TRBJ1-2	TRBV6-1	NA	TGTGCCAGCAGCCCCAACAGGGTATCCTATGGCTACACCTTC	CASSPNRVSYGYTF
NA	TRBJ2-1	TRBV7-8	NA	TGTGCCAGCAGCTCCCCCCCCAATGAGCAGTTCTTC	CASSSPPNEQFF
NA	TRBJ2-7	TRBV20-1	NA	TGCAGTGCTAGAGGGAAGGGGGTCAGCTCCTACGAGCAGTACTTC	CSARGKGVSSYEQYF
NA	TRBJ2-7	TRBV3-1	few	TGTGCCAGCAGCCAAGGACGGACCGCCTTCTACGAGCAGTACTTC	CASSQGRTAFYEQYF
NA	TRBJ2-5	TRBV11-2	NA	TGTGCCAGCAGCTTAGTTGGGGGGCGGGAGACCCAGTACTTC	CASSLVGGRETQYF
NA	TRBJ2-2	TRBV2	few	TGTGCCAGCATTGGGATAAACACCGGGGAGCTGTTTTTT	CASIGINTGELFF
NA	TRBJ2-7	TRBV29-1	NA	TGCAGCGTCCTCTGGGGGGGGGCGGACGAGCAGTACTTC	CSVLWGGADEQYF
TRBD1	TRBJ2-1	TRBV11-1	NA	TGTGCCAGCAGCTCCGCCAGGGCAGACACAGGGGGCGCCTACAATGAGCAGTTCTTC	CASSSARADTGGAYNEQFF
NA	TRBJ2-3	TRBV12-3/TRBV12-4	NA	TGTGCCAGCAGCCGGAGGGGAGATACGCAGTATTTT	CASSRRGDTQYF
TRBD1	TRBJ1-1	TRBV4-2	NA	TGTGCCAGCAGCCACGCGGACAGGGGGAACACTGAAGCTTTCTTT	CASSHADRGNTEAFF
TRBD2	TRBJ2-1	TRBV20-1	few	TGCAGTGCTACCCCCGGCGGGGGGGCCGTCTACAATGAGCAGTTCTTC	CSATPGGGAVYNEQFF
TRBD1	TRBJ2-3	TRBV15	NA	TGTGCCACCAGCAGAGGGGTGGGGACAGGGCTCGGCACAGATACGCAGTATTTT	CATSRGVGTGLGTDTQYF
NA	TRBJ2-7	TRBV27	once	TGTGCCAGCAGCCCCTTTGGGGGTTCCGGCTACGAGCAGTACTTC	CASSPFGGSGYEQYF
NA	TRBJ2-7	TRBV7-9	few	TGTGCCAGCGGGGGGCGTGGGGCCTACGAGCAGTACTTC	CASGGRGAYEQYF
TRBD2	TRBJ2-1	TRBV11-2	NA	TGTGCCAGCAGCTTCGTCCCCGAGCGGGGTGAGCAGTTCTTC	CASSFVPERGEQFF
TRBD2	TRBJ2-5	TRBV10-2	NA	TGCGCCAGCACCACCTTAGCGGGGCAAGAGACCCAGTACTTC	CASTTLAGQETQYF
NA	TRBJ1-5	TRBV5-5	few	TGTGCCAGCAGCCACGGCCCCGAAGGGGATCAGCCCCAGCATTTT	CASSHGPEGDQPQHF
TRBD2	TRBJ2-7	TRBV12-3/TRBV12-4	few	TGTGCCAGCAGTTCGGGACTAGCGGGGTCTCAGCCCGGCGAGCAGTACTTC	CASSSGLAGSQPGEQYF
NA	TRBJ1-2	TRBV12-3/TRBV12-4	NA	TGTGCCAGCAGTCCACAGGGACGGGATGGCTACACCTTC	CASSPQGRDGYTF
NA	TRBJ2-7	TRBV7-9	once	TGTGCCATCAGCTACGGGCCAACCTACGAGCAGTACTTC	CAISYGPTYEQYF
NA	TRBJ2-3	TRBV7-8	NA	TGTGCCAGCAGCGCGAGACGTCCCGGGACGGATACGCAGTATTTT	CASSARRPGTDTQYF
TRBD2	TRBJ2-3	TRBV10-2	NA	TGCGCCAGCAGTGTTAGCGGGGGGGTCACAGATACGCAGTATTTT	CASSVSGGVTDTQYF
NA	TRBJ2-4	TRBV28	NA	TGTGCCAGCTCCGTCCAACTAGCCAAAAACATTCAGTACTTC	CASSVQLAKNIQYF
NA	TRBJ2-5	TRBV24-1	NA	TGTGCCACCAGTGATGGGGAATTCCAAGAGACCCAGTACTTC	CATSDGEFQETQYF
TRBD2	TRBJ2-4	TRBV24-1	few	TGTGCCACCAGTGACCCCGGGAGGGGTGGAAACATTCAGTACTTC	CATSDPGRGGNIQYF
NA	TRBJ2-3	TRBV5-1	NA	TGCGCCAGCACGGGCAGAACTTCTAGCACAGATACGCAGTATTTT	CASTGRTSSTDTQYF
TRBD1	TRBJ2-5	TRBV7-9	few	TGTGCCAGCAGCTGGGGGACAGGATATATCCAAGAGACCCAGTACTTC	CASSWGTGYIQETQYF
TRBD2	TRBJ2-3	TRBV12-3/TRBV12-4	NA	TGTGCCAGCCTCCCGTTTGGCGGGGGAATATTTAGCACAGATACGCAGTATTTT	CASLPFGGGIFSTDTQYF
NA	TRBJ2-7	TRBV7-9	NA	TGTGCCAGCAGCTTAGCGAGGGCAGGGGAAGAAGAGCAGTACTTC	CASSLARAGEEEQYF
NA	TRBJ2-7	TRBV7-9	few	TGTGCCAGCAGTCGGAGGGACAGCCGCGAGCAGTACTTC	CASSRRDSREQYF
NA	TRBJ1-1	TRBV12-3/TRBV12-4	NA	TGTGCCAGCAGTTTAATATCAGGGAGGTTTTCTCACACTGAAGCTTTCTTT	CASSLISGRFSHTEAFF
TRBD1	TRBJ2-1	TRBV4-1	NA	TGCGCCAGCAGCCAGATCGGGACAGGGGGAGATGAGCAGTTCTTC	CASSQIGTGGDEQFF
NA	TRBJ1-5	TRBV28	NA	TGTGCCAGCAGTTTGCAGGGAAAACAGCCCCAGCATTTT	CASSLQGKQPQHF
TRBD1	TRBJ2-1	TRBV12-3/TRBV12-4	NA	TGTGCCAGCAGTCTCGGGACAGGGTTTTTCGAAGAGCAGTTCTTC	CASSLGTGFFEEQFF
TRBD1	TRBJ1-4	TRBV5-6	few	TGTGCCAGCAGCTCGGGGACAGGTGTTAATGAAAAGCTGTTTTTT	CASSSGTGVNEKLFF
TRBD2	TRBJ2-3	TRBV12-3/TRBV12-4	NA	TGTGCCAGCAGACGGACTAGCGGGGACCGGGATACGCAGTATTTT	CASRRTSGDRDTQYF
NA	TRBJ2-2	TRBV5-1	NA	TGCGCCAGCAGCTTGGCCTTGAACACCGGGGAGCTGTTTTTT	CASSLALNTGELFF